Listed here are 26 T cell receptor beta chains from one sample, sequenced in a study of blood T cell repertoires in COVID-19. Measured with immunoSEQ multiplex PCR; TCRdb has only the in-frame clones, and not every one. The sample holds about 130,000 clones, approximately 82% seen once. Input material: peripheral blood. The receptor source for this set is a woman between 45 and 65 years old with acute or convalescent COVID-19.

The V and J genes are TRBV15 and TRBJ1-1, with 7 bases that match TRBD1. From germline, CDR1 is LNHNV and CDR2 YYDKDF (reference sequence). The V segment lost 3 bases and the J segment 1 base; nucleotides outside the gene matches: 5. This CDR3 is built from 15 residues. CDR3 sequence: CATSSPTGANTEAFF. The CDR3 bases are TGTGCCACCAGCAGCCCAACAGGGGCGAACACTGAAGCTTTCTTT.

The chain carries TRBV7-9 and TRBJ1-1; D gene unclear. V was trimmed by 6 bases and J by 12 bases, leaving 8 bases between them. Germline assignment: CDR1 SEHNR and CDR2 FQNEAQ (reference sequence). CDR3 length: 9 amino acids. CDR3 bases: TGTGCCAGCAGGGGCCCACCTTTCTTT. It translates to CASRGPPFF.

V usage is TRBV5-1 and J usage is TRBJ2-5; TRBD2 is a possible D gene (5 bases). This CDR3 has 15 residues. Per germline, CDR1 SGHRS and CDR2 YFSETQ. V was clipped by 0 bases and J by 2 bases, with 11 bases between them. CDR3 sequence (DNA): TGCGCCAGCAGCTTGGTACCCGGAGGACAAGAGACCCAGTACTTC. It yields the protein CASSLVPGGQETQYF.

Remarks on this clone: Other DNA sequences of this sample code for an identical CDR3. The V call is TRBV19, the J call TRBJ1-1, with a weak D call TRBD1 (5 bases). CDR3 length equals 16 residues. Germline CDR1 reads LNHDA; CDR2 reads SQIVND (reference sequence). Between the trimmed V and J ends, which lost 3 bases and 0 bases, there was a span of 14 bases. The CDR3 nucleotides read TGTGCCAGTAGTATGGGGGGAGGACGGATGAACACTGAAGCTTTCTTT. This translates into CASSMGGGRMNTEAFF.

The rearrangement joins TRBV5-1 to TRBJ2-5, with 8 positions matching TRBD1. Germline CDR1 and CDR2: SGHRS and YFSETQ. J gave up 5 bases and V 8 bases, and 8 bases lay outside the gene matches. This CDR3 spans 13 amino acids. CDR3 nucleotide sequence: TGCGCCAGTAGCCAGGGGGCTGCGGAGACCCAGTACTTC. Protein sequence: CASSQGAAETQYF.

The chain links TRBV6-2 or TRBV6-3 to TRBJ2-5; 7 bases match TRBD2. Germline assignment: CDR1 MNHEY and CDR2 SVGEGT. Unmatched junction bases numbered 12, after V lost 5 bases and J lost 6 bases. The CDR3 sequence is 15 residues long. CDR3 amino acids: CASSPRGSGVQTQYF. CDR3 sequence (DNA): TGTGCCAGCAGTCCCCGTGGGAGCGGGGTGCAGACCCAGTACTTC.

The chain combines TRBV7-9 with TRBJ1-4; 9 bases are a match to TRBD1. Per the germline V gene, CDR1 is SEHNR and CDR2 is FQNEAQ (reference sequence). The CDR3 extends over 15 amino acids. V dropped 5 bases and J dropped 7; count of bases not matched to a gene: 8. The CDR3 sequence is CASSQEQGAFEKLFF. CDR3 DNA: TGTGCCAGCAGCCAGGAACAGGGGGCGTTTGAAAAACTGTTTTTT.

This chain connects TRBV4-2 to TRBJ2-2; D call uncertain. The V and J ends lost 0 bases and 3 bases respectively, with 2 bases between them. The CDR3 loop spans 13 amino acids. CDR1 is LGHNA, CDR2 YNFKEQ, per germline. CDR3: CASSQDYTGELFF. The CDR3 nucleotides are TGTGCCAGCAGCCAAGACTACACCGGGGAGCTGTTTTTT.

This chain joins TRBV5-1 and TRBJ1-2; 7 bases agree with TRBD1. V lost 1 base, J lost 8 bases, and 5 bases stayed unmatched. Germline CDR1 and CDR2: SGHRS and YFSETQ. CDR3 length: 13 residues. The CDR3 DNA reads TGCGCCAGCAGCTTGTGGGCAGGGGGAGGCTACACCTTC. This translates into CASSLWAGGGYTF.

The V gene is TRBV10-3, the J gene TRBJ1-5; D uncertain. Germline assignment: CDR1 ENHRY and CDR2 SYGVKD. CDR3 size: 13 residues. The V gene lost 6 bases and the J gene lost 4 bases, with 10 bases spanning the gap. In DNA, the CDR3 is TGTGCCATCAGGGACTCCGGGAATCAGCCCCAGCATTTT. Protein: CAIRDSGNQPQHF.

This chain connects TRBV5-4 to TRBJ2-7; 13 nucleotides agree with TRBD2. Germline CDR1 is SGHNT and CDR2 is YYREEE (reference sequence). The CDR3 has 14 residues. Germline trimming cut 9 bases from V and 4 bases from J; bases unmatched to any gene: 7. CDR3: CATGLAGDRYEQYF. CDR3 DNA sequence: TGTGCCACCGGACTAGCGGGAGATCGGTACGAGCAGTACTTC.

The rearrangement joins TRBV7-2 to TRBJ2-7; the match to TRBD1 covers 7 bases. Germline CDR1 is SGHTA and CDR2 is FQGNSA. The CDR3 has 14 residues. V trimming: 6 bases; J trimming: 2 bases; junction bases outside the gene matches: 7. The CDR3: CASRDRRKTYEQYF. CDR3 nucleotides: TGTGCCAGCAGGGACAGGCGGAAGACCTACGAGCAGTACTTC. The full variable domain, completed using reference TRBV7-2 and TRBJ2-7, is GAGVSQSPSNKVTEKGKDVELRCDPISGHTALYWYRQSLGQGLEFLIYFQGNSAPDKSGLPSDRFSAERTGGSVSTLTIQRTQQEDSAVYLCASRDRRKTYEQYFGPGTRLTVT.

In this sample, this clone turned up a few times. CDR3 nucleotide sequence: TGTGCCAGCAGCACGGGAAGCGGGAGTAACGGGGAGACCCAGTACTTC. This codes for CASSTGSGSNGETQYF. The J gene is TRBJ2-5, the V gene TRBV9; TRBD2 matches at 8 bases. This CDR3 is 16 amino acids long. Trimming cost V 4 bases and J 5 bases; bases outside gene matches: 13. CDR1 and CDR2 from the germline V gene are SGDLS and YYNGEE.

V and J are TRBV9 and TRBJ1-1; 8 nucleotides match TRBD1. The CDR3 is 16 amino acids. With V trimmed by 4 bases and J by 5 bases, 13 bases remained unmatched. Germline CDR1 reads SGDLS; CDR2 reads YYNGEE. CDR3 sequence reads: CASSPSRGRSRTEAFF. The CDR3 DNA reads as TGTGCCAGCAGCCCCAGCAGGGGGCGAAGTAGAACTGAAGCTTTCTTT.

V is TRBV6-6 and J is TRBJ1-5; possibly TRBD1 for D (6 bases). The V gene lost 1 base and the J gene lost 6 bases, with 13 bases spanning the gap. Germline-derived CDR1 and CDR2 are MNHNY and SVGAGI (reference sequence). The CDR3 consists of 15 residues. CDR3 bases: TGTGCCAGCAGTTACTTCTCAGGGGTGGGTCAGCCCCAGCATTTT. Translated: CASSYFSGVGQPQHF.

The chain combines TRBV5-1 with TRBJ2-7, with 8 bases fitting TRBD1. The junction had 15 bases not matched to a gene; V was cut back by 4 bases and J by 6 bases. CDR1 is SGHRS and CDR2 is YFSETQ in the germline V gene. The CDR3 is made up of 16 amino acids. This CDR3 is CASSPSIDRGHFEQYF. CDR3 bases: TGCGCCAGCAGCCCTTCTATTGACAGGGGCCATTTCGAGCAGTACTTC. Supplemented by reference TRBV5-1 and TRBJ2-7, the full variable domain reads KAGVTQTPRYLIKTRGQQVTLSCSPISGHRSVSWYQQTPGQGLQFLFEYFSETQRNKGNFPGRFSGRQFSNSRSEMNVSTLELGDSALYLCASSPSIDRGHFEQYFGPGTRLTVT.

The J gene is TRBJ2-6, the V gene TRBV19; the match to TRBD1 covers 7 bases. This CDR3 has 15 amino acids. The V gene end was trimmed by 5 bases and the J gene end by 4 bases; junction bases not matched to a gene: 5. Germline lookup yields CDR1 LNHDA and CDR2 SQIVND (reference sequence). The CDR3 sequence is CASSPDRAGANVLTF. CDR3 sequence (DNA): TGTGCCAGTAGTCCTGACAGGGCCGGGGCCAACGTCCTGACTTTC.

This sequence joins TRBV4-1 and TRBJ2-1; D might be TRBD1 (6 bases). The germline V and J ends were trimmed by 0 bases and 5 bases, with 26 bases remaining between them. Per the germline V gene, CDR1 is MGHRA and CDR2 is YSYEKL. The CDR3 runs 20 residues. The CDR3 DNA follows: TGCGCCAGCAGCCAAGATGGGCAGCCAAGATTGAGGACAGTGGACAATGAGCAGTTCTTC. Protein: CASSQDGQPRLRTVDNEQFF.

The V and J genes are TRBV12-3 or TRBV12-4 and TRBJ1-4; D unresolved. Trimming removed 2 bases from V and 7 bases from J, with 8 bases in between. The length of the CDR3 is 13 residues. CDR3 protein: CASSLYGPEKLFF. The DNA of the CDR3 is TGTGCCAGCAGTTTATATGGCCCTGAAAAACTGTTTTTT.

The chain carries TRBV6-6 and TRBJ1-5, with D maybe TRBD1 (5 bases). Looked up from germline, CDR1 is MNHNY and CDR2 is SVGAGI (reference sequence). The ends were cut back, 1 base at V and 1 base at J, with 11 bases in the middle. The CDR3 loop spans 16 amino acids. CDR3 bases: TGTGCCAGCAGTTACTTCGGGGGGACGAGCAATCAGCCCCAGCATTTT. Its translation: CASSYFGGTSNQPQHF.

This clone has a single count. This chain links TRBV7-3 with TRBJ1-1, with 8 bases fitting TRBD1. This CDR3 spans 13 amino acids. J was trimmed by 10 bases and V by 5 bases; bases with no gene match: 9. Germline V CDR1 and CDR2: SGHTA, FQGTGA. The CDR3 DNA reads as TGTGCCAGCAGCGTTACAGGGGGGCGGTTAGCTTTCTTT. It encodes CASSVTGGRLAFF.

The chain combines TRBV28 with TRBJ2-7; TRBD1 matches at 12 bases. The germline V gene encodes CDR1 MDHEN and CDR2 SYDVKM. The CDR3 runs to 14 residues. With V trimmed by 7 bases and J by 5 bases, 6 bases remained unmatched. In DNA form, the CDR3 reads TGTGCCAGCACCTGGGGGACAGGGGGCAACGAGCAGTACTTC. It is translated as CASTWGTGGNEQYF.

About this clone: One end of the junction is discordant with germline, which a read error may explain. This chain joins TRBV28 and TRBJ2-5; TRBD1 is a possible D gene (5 bases). The CDR3 totals 13 residues. The V gene's germline CDR1 is MDHEN and CDR2 SYDVKM. DNA for the CDR3: TGTGCCAGCAGGACGGCTCTCGGACACCACGCGAACTTC. This sequence encodes CASRTALGHHANF.

The table lists this clone with a few counts. V usage is TRBV11-2 and J usage is TRBJ1-5; 10 nucleotides agree with TRBD1. Germline V gene data show CDR1 as SGHAT and CDR2 as FQNNGV. The CDR3 totals 15 residues. V was pared by 4 bases and J by 5 bases, with 5 bases of the junction left unmatched. The CDR3 region is CASSSPGTGDQPQHF. In DNA form, the CDR3 reads TGTGCCAGCAGCTCGCCTGGGACAGGGGATCAGCCCCAGCATTTT.

This clone was observed a single time. The V and J genes are TRBV7-9 and TRBJ2-2; TRBD2 matches at 8 bases. Germline V gene data show CDR1 as SEHNR and CDR2 as FQNEAQ (reference sequence). This CDR3 region has 13 residues. V lost 9 bases to trimming and J lost 2 bases; unmatched junction nucleotides: 2. In DNA form, the CDR3 reads TGTGCCAGTGCGGGAGGAAACACCGGGGAGCTGTTTTTT. Its translation: CASAGGNTGELFF. The variable domain in full, completed from reference TRBV7-9 and TRBJ2-2, reads DTGVSQNPRHKITKRGQNVTFRCDPISEHNRLYWYRQTLGQGPEFLTYFQNEAQLEKSRLLSDRFSAERPKGSFSTLEIQRTEQGDSAMYLCASAGGNTGELFFGEGSRLTVL.

This clone was seen just once. The V and J genes are TRBV2 and TRBJ1-5; no definite D call. CDR1 SNHLY and CDR2 FYNNEI come from the germline V gene. CDR3 size: 14 residues. V lost 5 bases and J 4 bases, leaving 12 bases between the germline ends. The DNA for the CDR3 is TGTGCCAGCAGTACTTGGGCGCTGAATCAGCCCCAGCATTTT. Translation gives CASSTWALNQPQHF.